This TCR beta chain was found in a study of blood T cell repertoires in COVID-19. Data came from immunoSEQ multiplex PCR; TCRdb stores just in-frame clones and leaves some out. The sample has about 200,000 clones, around nine tenths seen once. This CDR3 region has 15 residues. Trimming removed 1 base from V and 3 bases from J, with 11 bases in between. Germline assignment: CDR1 LGHNA and CDR2 YSLEER. Material for sequencing was peripheral blood. The receptor was isolated from a man aged 18 to 29 with active or convalescent COVID-19. V is TRBV4-3 and J is TRBJ2-3; unclear D gene. CDR3 in DNA: TGCGCCAGCAGCCAAGTAGTGATGGTAACAGATACGCAGTATTTT. It yields the protein CASSQVVMVTDTQYF.